A selection of T cell receptor beta chains follows, all from one sample in a study of blood T cells in healthy people across ages. One entry per CDR3 protein results from TCRdb running MiXCR on the 5' RACE reads. In the table there are fewer than 1 million distinct CDR3 sequences, roughly 44% of which are singletons. The sequenced sample was blood. Receptors originate from a man aged 60 to 69 in good health. Each CDR3 is given with its conserved first and last residue. Each record gives: D gene, V gene, J gene, clone size, CDR3 DNA, CDR3 protein. The D gene is left open where the match is weak. The listing skips clone size in some rows; elsewhere it reads once, few, many or a size class.

>TRBD1|TRBV4-1|TRBJ1-2|-
TGCGCCAGCAGCCAGCCCGGGACAGCCAGAGGCTACACCTTC
CASSQPGTARGYTF
>-|TRBV14|TRBJ2-1|-
TGTGCCAGCAGCCAAGATTCCCCAACTGAGCAGTTCTTC
CASSQDSPTEQFF
>TRBD2|TRBV5-1|TRBJ2-1|-
TGCACCAGCAGCCCCCGGCGGGGGGCTAATGAGCAGTTCTTC
CTSSPRRGANEQFF
>-|TRBV20-1|TRBJ2-1|-
TGCAGTGCTAGAGCTCCGATAGGGCACAATGAGCAGTTCTTC
CSARAPIGHNEQFF
>-|TRBV7-2|TRBJ2-5|few
TGTGCCAGCAGGAGGGACCTAGAGACCCAGTACTTC
CASRRDLETQYF
>TRBD1|TRBV7-8|TRBJ1-5|-
TGTGCCAGCAGTCACCGGGACAGGGATCATTATCATCAGCCCCAGCATTTT
CASSHRDRDHYHQPQHF
>TRBD1|TRBV5-1|TRBJ2-7|many
TGCGCCAGCAGCTTTGACAGGGGGCGAGACGAGCAGTACTTC
CASSFDRGRDEQYF
>-|TRBV20-1|TRBJ2-3|-
TGCAGTGCCAGACAGGCTAGCACAGATACGCAGTATTTT
CSARQASTDTQYF
>-|TRBV20-1|TRBJ1-4|once
TGCAGTGCTAGAGATGCGGATACCGGGAATGAAAAACTGTTTTTT
CSARDADTGNEKLFF
>TRBD1|TRBV20-1|TRBJ2-7|-
TGCAGTGCCCCGTCGCCGGGACAGGTCTCCTACGAGCAGTACTTC
CSAPSPGQVSYEQYF
>-|TRBV12-3/TRBV12-4|TRBJ1-2|-
TGTGCCAGCAGTCCCCTATCCTTTGGCTACACCTTC
CASSPLSFGYTF
>-|TRBV29-1|TRBJ1-2|-
TGCAGCGTTGAAAGGCAGAGCTGGGGCTACACCTTC
CSVERQSWGYTF
>-|TRBV7-6|TRBJ2-1|-
TGTGCCAGCAGCTTTTATGGCACCGAGCAGTTCTTC
CASSFYGTEQFF
>TRBD1|TRBV3-1|TRBJ1-6|-
TGTGCCAGCAGCTCGGGACAGGGGACTTCACCCCTCCACTTT
CASSSGQGTSPLHF
>-|TRBV21-1|TRBJ1-2|-
TGTGCCAGCAGCAATCGGTGTCAGACAAATGGCTACACCTTC
CASSNRCQTNGYTF
>-|TRBV14|TRBJ1-5|-
TGTGCCAGCAGCCAAAAATCGAGGACGCGGCAGCCCCAGCATTTT
CASSQKSRTRQPQHF
>-|TRBV20-1|TRBJ1-5|few
TGCAGTGCTAGAATAATCGACAGGAGCAATCAGCCCCAGCATTTT
CSARIIDRSNQPQHF
>TRBD1|TRBV5-1|TRBJ1-1|-
TGCGCCAGCAGCCCTACACAGGGGCCCTACACTGAAGCTTTCTTT
CASSPTQGPYTEAFF
>-|TRBV7-9|TRBJ2-1|many
TGTGCCAGCAGTCTCGTCTCCAATGAGCAGTTCTTC
CASSLVSNEQFF
>-|TRBV28|TRBJ2-7|few
TGTGCCAGCAGTTATAGGGCAGGGAGAACCTACGAGCAGTACTTC
CASSYRAGRTYEQYF
>-|TRBV12-3/TRBV12-4|TRBJ1-4|few
TGTGCCAGCAGCCCCTACAGGGTGGGGGATGAAAAACTGTTTTTT
CASSPYRVGDEKLFF
>-|TRBV29-1|TRBJ2-7|few
TGCAGCGTCGGATTCCAGGGGTACGAGCAGTACTTC
CSVGFQGYEQYF
>-|TRBV3-1|TRBJ2-2|-
TGTGCCAGCAGCCAGATCACCACCGGGGAGCTGTTTTTT
CASSQITTGELFF
>TRBD1|TRBV15|TRBJ2-7|-
TGTGCCACCAGTCCGGGACAGTCCTACGAGCAGTACTTC
CATSPGQSYEQYF
>TRBD1|TRBV11-2|TRBJ1-2|many
TGTGCCAGCAGCCTACGGACAGGGATAGGCGGCTACACCTTC
CASSLRTGIGGYTF
>-|TRBV7-2|TRBJ2-6|-
TGTGCCAGCAGCTTGGGGCCTCCACCAAACTCTGGGGCCAACGTCCTGACTTTC
CASSLGPPPNSGANVLTF
>-|TRBV7-3|TRBJ2-5|few
TGTGCCAGCAGCTTAAATGGGTTGATCGAGACCCAGTACTTC
CASSLNGLIETQYF
>TRBD2|TRBV15|TRBJ2-7|few
TGTGCCACCAGCAGAGATCGACTAGCGGGGGGGCAAATGGACGAGCAGTACTTC
CATSRDRLAGGQMDEQYF
>TRBD2|TRBV5-1|TRBJ2-3|-
TGCGCCAGCAGCTTGGGGGCGGGGGGGCCAGGAGATACGCAGTATTTT
CASSLGAGGPGDTQYF
>-|TRBV5-1|TRBJ2-5|many
TGCGCCAGCAGCTTGGGAGTGACAGGCCAAGAGACCCAGTACTTC
CASSLGVTGQETQYF
>-|TRBV7-9|TRBJ2-1|-
TGTGCCAGCAGCTTTGCGGGTCCTTACAATGAGCAGTTCTTC
CASSFAGPYNEQFF
>-|TRBV5-6|TRBJ2-4|many
TGTGCCAGCAGCTTGCTGGGGGAGCTAGCCAAAAACATTCAGTACTTC
CASSLLGELAKNIQYF
>-|TRBV15|TRBJ2-7|-
TGTGTCACCAGCAGAGATGTATTGAGTTACGAGCAGTACTTC
CVTSRDVLSYEQYF
>-|TRBV6-2/TRBV6-3|TRBJ2-5|few
TGTGCCAGCAGTAACAGGTTTTGGAAAGAGACCCAGTACTTC
CASSNRFWKETQYF
>-|TRBV6-1|TRBJ1-5|-
TGTGCCAGCAGTGAAGTATGGCGGGGGATAAGCAATCAGCCCCAGCATTTT
CASSEVWRGISNQPQHF
>TRBD1|TRBV4-1|TRBJ2-3|-
TGCGCCAGCAGCCAAGATCGGCCGGGACAGGGGTTTCCTCCTAGCACAGATACGCAGTATTTT
CASSQDRPGQGFPPSTDTQYF
>-|TRBV20-1|TRBJ1-6|-
TGCAGTGCTAGAGTGATAAATTCACCCCTCCACTTT
CSARVINSPLHF
>TRBD1|TRBV6-5|TRBJ2-1|-
TGTGCCAGCAGCCGACCTGGACAGGGAAATGTGCGGACCCAGTTCTTC
CASSRPGQGNVRTQFF
>-|TRBV6-6|TRBJ2-7|-
TGTGCCAGCAGTCTTTCAGAAGAGCAGTACTTC
CASSLSEEQYF
>-|TRBV7-9|TRBJ1-1|-
TGTGCCAGCAGACCTCGGGACACGATCATGAACACTGAAGCTTTCTTT
CASRPRDTIMNTEAFF
>-|TRBV5-1|TRBJ2-1|-
TGCGTCAGTGCCCCCGGGACAAACAATGAGCAGTTCTTC
CVSAPGTNNEQFF